In its sample, the clone carrying this T cell receptor beta chain was seen a few times. The antigen is unknown. Germline CDR1 MDHEN, CDR2 SYDVKM. The CDR3 is 13 amino acids. The ends lost 8 bases at V and 5 bases at J; junction bases unmatched: 7. Cells sorted by CD45RO/CCR7/CD25/CD127/CD95/CD27 comprised CD4+ naive, central memory, regulatory and stem cell-like memory cells. The sample is drawn from a study of beta chain features in type 1 diabetes. Study in general: What patients shared with healthy donors was a similar profile of age, gender and cell yields. All of the samples together had 95 million to 140 million sorted cells examined. Findings and limits, study-wide: Whether HLA type influences TCRB rearrangement remained unresolved here. Across all four CD4+ subsets, people with type 1 diabetes showed modestly shorter TCRB CDR3s.

Isolated RNA was reverse transcribed in full, so expressed TCRB transcripts were sequenced. Only in-frame clones appear in the TCRdb table, and some are missing; sequencing was by immunoSEQ multiplex PCR. The table shows 140,000 to 150,000 clones, with about 13% occurring only once. This sequence was found in a young man with type 1 diabetes. The chain uses TRBV28 and TRBJ2-7; TRBD1 matches at 9 bases. Sample: central memory CD4+ T cells from blood. The DNA of the CDR3 is TGTGCCAGCCAGGGACAGGGTATACACGAGCAGTACTTC. Protein: CASQGQGIHEQYF.